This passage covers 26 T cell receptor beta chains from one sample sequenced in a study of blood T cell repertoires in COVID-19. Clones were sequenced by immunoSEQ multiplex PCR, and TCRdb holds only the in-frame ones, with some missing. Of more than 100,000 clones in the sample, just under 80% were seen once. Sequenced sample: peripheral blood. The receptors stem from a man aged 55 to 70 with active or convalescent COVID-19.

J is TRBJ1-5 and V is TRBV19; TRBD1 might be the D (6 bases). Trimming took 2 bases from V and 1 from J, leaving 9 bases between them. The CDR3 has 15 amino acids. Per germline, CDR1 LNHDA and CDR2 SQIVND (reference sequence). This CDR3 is CASSITGQSNQPQHF. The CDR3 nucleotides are TGTGCCAGTAGTATAACCGGACAGAGCAATCAGCCCCAGCATTTT.

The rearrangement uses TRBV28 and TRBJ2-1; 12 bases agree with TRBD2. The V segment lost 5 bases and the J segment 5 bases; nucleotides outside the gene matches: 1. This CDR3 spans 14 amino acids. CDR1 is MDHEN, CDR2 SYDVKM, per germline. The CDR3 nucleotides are TGTGCCAGCAGTCGGACTAGCGGGAACAATGAGCAGTTCTTC. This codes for CASSRTSGNNEQFF.

The CDR3 bases are TGTGCCAGCAGTGAGCGCAGGATTGAAGCTTTCTTT. It translates to CASSERRIEAFF. The chain links TRBV2 to TRBJ1-1; D unclear. CDR3 size: 12 residues. The germline V gene has CDR1 SNHLY and CDR2 FYNNEI. Trimming shortened V by 3 bases and J by 7 bases, and 9 bases separated the two germline ends.

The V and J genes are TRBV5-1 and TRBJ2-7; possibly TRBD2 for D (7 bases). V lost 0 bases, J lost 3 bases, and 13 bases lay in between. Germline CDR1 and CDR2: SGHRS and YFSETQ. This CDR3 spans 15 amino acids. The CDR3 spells CASSLAWGGGYEQYF. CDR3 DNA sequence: TGCGCCAGCAGCTTGGCCTGGGGAGGGGGCTACGAGCAGTACTTC.

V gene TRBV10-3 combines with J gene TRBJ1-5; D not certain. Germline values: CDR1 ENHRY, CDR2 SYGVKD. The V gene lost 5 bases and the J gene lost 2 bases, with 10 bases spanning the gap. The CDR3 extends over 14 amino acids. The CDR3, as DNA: TGTGCCATCAGTCGGGGAATGGGCAATCAGCCCCAGCATTTT. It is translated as CAISRGMGNQPQHF.

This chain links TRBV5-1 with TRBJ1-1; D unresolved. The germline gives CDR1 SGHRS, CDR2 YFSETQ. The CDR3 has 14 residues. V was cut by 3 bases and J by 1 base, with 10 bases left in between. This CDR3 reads CASSSAYRNTEAFF. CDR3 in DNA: TGCGCCAGCAGCTCTGCCTACAGGAACACTGAAGCTTTCTTT. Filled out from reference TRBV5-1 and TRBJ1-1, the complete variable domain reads KAGVTQTPRYLIKTRGQQVTLSCSPISGHRSVSWYQQTPGQGLQFLFEYFSETQRNKGNFPGRFSGRQFSNSRSEMNVSTLELGDSALYLCASSSAYRNTEAFFGQGTRLTVV.

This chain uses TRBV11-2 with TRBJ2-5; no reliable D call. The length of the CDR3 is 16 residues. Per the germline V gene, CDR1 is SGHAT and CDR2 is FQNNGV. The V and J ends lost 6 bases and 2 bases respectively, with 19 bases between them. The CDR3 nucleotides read TGTGCCAGCAGACCGTTGACAACCTACCAACAAGAGACCCAGTACTTC. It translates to CASRPLTTYQQETQYF.

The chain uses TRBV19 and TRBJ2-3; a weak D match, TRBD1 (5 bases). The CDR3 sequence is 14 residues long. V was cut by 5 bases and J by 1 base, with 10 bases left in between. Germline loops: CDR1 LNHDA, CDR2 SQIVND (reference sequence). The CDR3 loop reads CASSSDRRTDTQYF. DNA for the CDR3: TGTGCCAGTAGTTCCGACAGACGCACAGATACGCAGTATTTT.

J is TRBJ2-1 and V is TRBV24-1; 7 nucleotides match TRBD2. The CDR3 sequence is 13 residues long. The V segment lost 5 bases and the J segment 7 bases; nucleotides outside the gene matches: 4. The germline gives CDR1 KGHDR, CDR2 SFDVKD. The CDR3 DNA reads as TGTGCCACCAGTGTCTTGGGGGGGAATGAGCAGTTCTTC. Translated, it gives CATSVLGGNEQFF.

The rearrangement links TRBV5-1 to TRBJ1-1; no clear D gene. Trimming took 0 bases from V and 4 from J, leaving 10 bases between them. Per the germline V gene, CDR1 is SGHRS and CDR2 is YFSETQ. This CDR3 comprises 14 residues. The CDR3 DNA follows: TGCGCCAGCAGCTTGGGGAGTGCTGGCACTGAAGCTTTCTTT. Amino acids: CASSLGSAGTEAFF.

The CDR3 spells CGVGPAYFETQYF. The CDR3 bases are TGTGGGGTGGGGCCGGCGTATTTCGAGACCCAGTACTTC. The chain recombines TRBV28 with TRBJ2-5; the D gene is possibly TRBD1 (5 bases). From germline, CDR1 is MDHEN and CDR2 SYDVKM. This CDR3 is 13 amino acids long.

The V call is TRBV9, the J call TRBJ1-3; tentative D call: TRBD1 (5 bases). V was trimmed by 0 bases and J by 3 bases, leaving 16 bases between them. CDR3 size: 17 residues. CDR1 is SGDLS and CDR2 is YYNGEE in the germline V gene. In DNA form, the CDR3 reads TGTGCCAGCAGCGTAGATCCCAGGGTAACCGTTGGAAACACCATATATTTT. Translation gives CASSVDPRVTVGNTIYF.

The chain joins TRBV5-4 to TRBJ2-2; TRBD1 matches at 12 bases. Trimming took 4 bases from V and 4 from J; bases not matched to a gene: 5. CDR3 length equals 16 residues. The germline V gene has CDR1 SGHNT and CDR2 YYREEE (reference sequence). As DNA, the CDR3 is TGTGCCAGCAGCCGCGGGACAGGGGGCAGCACCGGGGAGCTGTTTTTT. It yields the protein CASSRGTGGSTGELFF.

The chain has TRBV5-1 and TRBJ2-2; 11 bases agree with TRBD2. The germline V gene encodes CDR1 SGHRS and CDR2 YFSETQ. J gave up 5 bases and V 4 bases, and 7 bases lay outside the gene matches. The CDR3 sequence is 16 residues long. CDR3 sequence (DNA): TGCGCCAGCAGCAATAGCGGGAGGGTAGCGACCGGGGAGCTGTTTTTT. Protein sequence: CASSNSGRVATGELFF.

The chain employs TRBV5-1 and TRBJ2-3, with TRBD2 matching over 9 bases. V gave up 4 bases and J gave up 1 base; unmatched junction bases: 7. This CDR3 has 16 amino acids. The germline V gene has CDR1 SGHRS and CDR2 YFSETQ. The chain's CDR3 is CASSPGRTSGTDTQYF. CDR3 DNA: TGCGCCAGCAGCCCCGGCCGGACTAGCGGCACAGATACGCAGTATTTT.

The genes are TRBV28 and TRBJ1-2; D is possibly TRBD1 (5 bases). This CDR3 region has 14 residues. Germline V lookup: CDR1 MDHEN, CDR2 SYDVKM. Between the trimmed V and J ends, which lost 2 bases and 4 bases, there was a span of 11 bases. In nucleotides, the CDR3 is TGTGCCAGCAGTTTAAATCTCGGGGGCTATGGCTACACCTTC. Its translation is CASSLNLGGYGYTF.

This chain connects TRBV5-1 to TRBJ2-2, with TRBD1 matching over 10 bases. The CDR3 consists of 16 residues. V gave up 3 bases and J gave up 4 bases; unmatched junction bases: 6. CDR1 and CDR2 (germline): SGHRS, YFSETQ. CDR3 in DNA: TGCGCCAGCAGCTGGGGGACAGGGGAAGGCACCGGGGAGCTGTTTTTT. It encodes CASSWGTGEGTGELFF.

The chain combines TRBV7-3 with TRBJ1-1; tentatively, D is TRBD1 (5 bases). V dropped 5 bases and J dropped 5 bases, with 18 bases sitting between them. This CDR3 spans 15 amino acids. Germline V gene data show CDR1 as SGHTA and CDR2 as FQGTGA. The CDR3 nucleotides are TGTGCCAGCAGCCCCAGTTACGGCAGGGCTACTGAAGCTTTCTTT. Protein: CASSPSYGRATEAFF.

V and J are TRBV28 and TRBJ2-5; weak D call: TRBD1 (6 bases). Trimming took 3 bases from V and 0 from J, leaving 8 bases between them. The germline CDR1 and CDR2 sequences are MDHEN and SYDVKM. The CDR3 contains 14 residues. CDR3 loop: CASSFGQNQETQYF. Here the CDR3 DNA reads TGTGCCAGCAGTTTCGGACAGAACCAAGAGACCCAGTACTTC.

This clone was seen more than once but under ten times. Here the CDR3 DNA reads TGTGCCAGCAGCGCCGGGACAGGGGACACAGATACGCAGTATTTT. This codes for CASSAGTGDTDTQYF. V usage is TRBV7-7 and J usage is TRBJ2-3; 10 bases fit TRBD1. The CDR3 contains 15 residues. CDR1 is SSHAT, CDR2 FNYEAQ, per germline (reference sequence). V lost 5 bases and J lost 2; bases outside the gene matches: 4.

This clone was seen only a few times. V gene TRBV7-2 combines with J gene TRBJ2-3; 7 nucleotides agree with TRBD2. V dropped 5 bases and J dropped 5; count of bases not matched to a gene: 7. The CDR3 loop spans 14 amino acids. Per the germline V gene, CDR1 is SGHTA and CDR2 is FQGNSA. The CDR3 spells CASSPRAGRDTQYF. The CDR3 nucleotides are TGTGCCAGCAGCCCGAGAGCGGGACGAGATACGCAGTATTTT.

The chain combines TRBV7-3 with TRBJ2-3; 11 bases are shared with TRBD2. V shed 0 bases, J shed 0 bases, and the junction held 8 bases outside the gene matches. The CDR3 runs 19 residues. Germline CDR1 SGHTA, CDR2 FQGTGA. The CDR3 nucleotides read TGTGCCAGCAGCTTAACGCAGGCTAGCGGGGGGACTAGCACAGATACGCAGTATTTT. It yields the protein CASSLTQASGGTSTDTQYF. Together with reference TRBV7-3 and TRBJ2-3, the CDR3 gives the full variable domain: GAGVSQTPSNKVTEKGKYVELRCDPISGHTALYWYRQSLGQGPEFLIYFQGTGAADDSGLPNDRFFAVRPEGSVSTLKIQRTERGDSAVYLCASSLTQASGGTSTDTQYFGPGTRLTVL.

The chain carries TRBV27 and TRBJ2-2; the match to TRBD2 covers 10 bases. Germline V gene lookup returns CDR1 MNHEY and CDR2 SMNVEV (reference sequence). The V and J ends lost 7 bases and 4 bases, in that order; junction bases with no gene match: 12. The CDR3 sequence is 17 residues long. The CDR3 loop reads CASTRRASGSFTGELFF. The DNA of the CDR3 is TGTGCCAGCACCCGGAGGGCTAGCGGGAGTTTCACCGGGGAGCTGTTTTTT.

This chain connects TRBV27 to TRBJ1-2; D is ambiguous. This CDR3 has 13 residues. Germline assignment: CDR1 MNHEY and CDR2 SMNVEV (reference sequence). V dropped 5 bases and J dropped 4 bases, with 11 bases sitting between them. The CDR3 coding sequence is TGTGCCAGCAGTCCCTTCGGAGGCTATGGCTACACCTTC. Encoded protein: CASSPFGGYGYTF.

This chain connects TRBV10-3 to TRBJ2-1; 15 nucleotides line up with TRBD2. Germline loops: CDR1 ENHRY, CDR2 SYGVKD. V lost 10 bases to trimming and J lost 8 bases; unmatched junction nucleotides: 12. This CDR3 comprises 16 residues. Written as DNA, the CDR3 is TGTGCCACGGGGGGGACTAGCGGGAGGTGGCCCGATGAGCAGTTCTTC. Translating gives CATGGTSGRWPDEQFF.

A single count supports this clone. CDR3 nucleotides: TGTGCCAGTATCCAGGGGGATGGGGATACGCAGTATTTT. Protein product: CASIQGDGDTQYF. The chain employs TRBV19 and TRBJ2-3; 7 nucleotides match TRBD1. Germline V gene lookup returns CDR1 LNHDA and CDR2 SQIVND (reference sequence). With 7 bases clipped from V and 6 bases from J, the junction kept 7 bases outside the gene matches. The CDR3 spans 13 residues.